This is a list of T cell receptor beta chains from one sample in a study of T-cell reconstitution after alpha-beta-depleted transplantation in children. TCRdb analysed the PCR reads with MiXCR anew, one entry per CDR3 protein. Of hundreds of thousands of distinct CDR3 sequences listed, over 15% were seen once; the top ten hold 43%. Sequencing was performed on PBMCs, mostly from graft donor cells, taken 360 days after TCRalphabeta/CD19-depleted stem cell transplant. The receptor source for this set is a male patient aged 2-15 years who had a stem cell transplant for acute lymphoblastic leukemia, so the T cells may come from the graft donor. Each CDR3 is given with its conserved first and last residue. D genes are given only for firm matches. Not all rows give a size; the values are once, few, many and, for expanded clones, a class.

CDR3nt: TGTGCCAGCAGCCATCCCGGCCGGACTAGCACAGATACGCAGTATTTT
CDR3aa: CASSHPGRTSTDTQYF
len: 16
d_gene: .
v_gene: TRBV12-3/TRBV12-4
abundance: few
j_gene: TRBJ2-3

CDR3nt: TGTGCCAGCAGCTTTGGGTATGGGGCCATGAACACTGAAGCTTTCTTT
CDR3aa: CASSFGYGAMNTEAFF
len: 16
d_gene: .
v_gene: TRBV5-6
abundance: few
j_gene: TRBJ1-1

CDR3nt: TGTGCCAGCAGCTCGCCCGGGACAGGCACAGATACGCAGTATTTT
CDR3aa: CASSSPGTGTDTQYF
len: 15
d_gene: TRBD1
v_gene: TRBV7-2
abundance: few
j_gene: TRBJ2-3

CDR3nt: TGTGCCAGCAGTACCCTAGCGGGGCCCAACACCGGGGAGCTGTTTTTT
CDR3aa: CASSTLAGPNTGELFF
len: 16
d_gene: TRBD2
v_gene: TRBV27
abundance: .
j_gene: TRBJ2-2

CDR3nt: TGTGCCAGCAGTTTCAGCGGGGCCTCCTACGAGCAGTACTTC
CDR3aa: CASSFSGASYEQYF
len: 14
d_gene: TRBD2
v_gene: TRBV12-3/TRBV12-4
abundance: many
j_gene: TRBJ2-7

CDR3nt: TGTGCCAGCAGCGCCCTGCAGCCTGAAGCTTTCTTT
CDR3aa: CASSALQPEAFF
len: 12
d_gene: .
v_gene: TRBV2
abundance: .
j_gene: TRBJ1-1

CDR3nt: TGTGCCAGCTCTACAGGGGGTATCTACGAGCAGTACTTC
CDR3aa: CASSTGGIYEQYF
len: 13
d_gene: TRBD1
v_gene: TRBV27
abundance: many
j_gene: TRBJ2-7

CDR3nt: TGCGCCAGCAGCTTATGGACAGGGGCCACCGGGGAGCTGTTTTTT
CDR3aa: CASSLWTGATGELFF
len: 15
d_gene: TRBD1
v_gene: TRBV5-1
abundance: many
j_gene: TRBJ2-2

CDR3nt: TGTGCCAGCAGCTCGTTGAGGGGCGAGGCCAAAAACATTCAGTACTTC
CDR3aa: CASSSLRGEAKNIQYF
len: 16
d_gene: .
v_gene: TRBV11-2
abundance: .
j_gene: TRBJ2-4

CDR3nt: TGTGCCAGCACTACGGCGGGGGGGCCGTACTCTGAGCAGTTCTTC
CDR3aa: CASTTAGGPYSEQFF
len: 15
d_gene: TRBD2
v_gene: TRBV12-3/TRBV12-4
abundance: .
j_gene: TRBJ2-1

CDR3nt: TGCGCCAGCAGCTTGTGGGGACCAGTCACAGATACGCAGTATTTT
CDR3aa: CASSLWGPVTDTQYF
len: 15
d_gene: .
v_gene: TRBV5-1
abundance: .
j_gene: TRBJ2-3

CDR3nt: TGTGCCAGCAGCTTATCCTCAGATACGCAGTATTTT
CDR3aa: CASSLSSDTQYF
len: 12
d_gene: .
v_gene: TRBV11-3
abundance: .
j_gene: TRBJ2-3

CDR3nt: TGTGCCAGCAGTTCCTACAGGGGCCCAGAGACCCAGTACTTC
CDR3aa: CASSSYRGPETQYF
len: 14
d_gene: TRBD1
v_gene: TRBV27
abundance: .
j_gene: TRBJ2-5

CDR3nt: TGTGCCATCAGTGGTCTGACGGGTACGCGCACAGATACGCAGTATTTT
CDR3aa: CAISGLTGTRTDTQYF
len: 16
d_gene: .
v_gene: TRBV10-3
abundance: .
j_gene: TRBJ2-3

CDR3nt: TGTGCCAGCAGCGCCTGGGGGAGGACTAGCGGTCCTAGCACAGATACGCAGTATTTT
CDR3aa: CASSAWGRTSGPSTDTQYF
len: 19
d_gene: TRBD2
v_gene: TRBV11-2
abundance: few
j_gene: TRBJ2-3

CDR3nt: TGCGCCACCCCAGCGCACGGGGACACTTACAATGAGCAGTTCTTC
CDR3aa: CATPAHGDTYNEQFF
len: 15
d_gene: .
v_gene: TRBV5-1
abundance: .
j_gene: TRBJ2-1

CDR3nt: TGTGCCAGCAGCTTAGCCCATAGGGGCGGACCCTACGAGCAGTACTTC
CDR3aa: CASSLAHRGGPYEQYF
len: 16
d_gene: .
v_gene: TRBV7-8
abundance: .
j_gene: TRBJ2-7

CDR3nt: TGTGCCAGCAGTGAAAAGCGGGGACCCACAGATACGCAGTATTTT
CDR3aa: CASSEKRGPTDTQYF
len: 15
d_gene: TRBD2
v_gene: TRBV25-1
abundance: .
j_gene: TRBJ2-3

CDR3nt: TGTGCCAGCAGCCAACACACTAGCGGGGGGGCCTATGAGCAGTTCTTC
CDR3aa: CASSQHTSGGAYEQFF
len: 16
d_gene: TRBD2
v_gene: TRBV4-2
abundance: few
j_gene: TRBJ2-1

CDR3nt: TGCAGTGCTGAGCCGGGATATAGCAATCAGCCCCAGCATTTT
CDR3aa: CSAEPGYSNQPQHF
len: 14
d_gene: .
v_gene: TRBV20-1
abundance: .
j_gene: TRBJ1-5

CDR3nt: TGTGCCAGCTCACCGATCCAGGATTATAGCGGGTCCGAATACCTTCAGTACTTC
CDR3aa: CASSPIQDYSGSEYLQYF
len: 18
d_gene: TRBD2
v_gene: TRBV18
abundance: few
j_gene: TRBJ2-4

CDR3nt: TGTGCCAGCAGCGAAGCCTTTCGGGACGAGCAGTACTTC
CDR3aa: CASSEAFRDEQYF
len: 13
d_gene: .
v_gene: TRBV7-8
abundance: .
j_gene: TRBJ2-7

CDR3nt: TGTGCCAGCAGTGAGTACCGCCGGGACACTGAAGCTTTCTTT
CDR3aa: CASSEYRRDTEAFF
len: 14
d_gene: .
v_gene: TRBV12-3/TRBV12-4
abundance: few
j_gene: TRBJ1-1

CDR3nt: TGCGCCAGCAGCGCCGGGACTAGCGGGGGAGAGACCCAGTACTTC
CDR3aa: CASSAGTSGGETQYF
len: 15
d_gene: TRBD2
v_gene: TRBV5-1
abundance: .
j_gene: TRBJ2-5